One and the same sample provided the 9 T cell receptor beta chains below, sequenced in a study of blood T cell repertoires in COVID-19. Here immunoSEQ multiplex PCR was the method, and the copy in TCRdb shows in-frame clones only, minus some. Of fewer than 150,000 clones in the sample, around 85% were seen once. The sequenced material came from peripheral blood. These receptors all stem from a man between 65 and 85 years old who had recovered from COVID-19.

In this sample, this clone turned up a few times. The V gene is TRBV4-2, the J gene TRBJ2-3; perhaps TRBD2 as D (6 bases). Germline CDR1 reads LGHNA; CDR2 reads YNFKEQ. Deletions cut 1 base from V and 2 bases from J, with 13 bases between. This CDR3 has 16 residues. The CDR3 region is CASSQGPGGTTDTQYF. The DNA for the CDR3 is TGTGCCAGCAGCCAAGGTCCAGGCGGGACCACAGATACGCAGTATTTT.

The rearrangement uses TRBV7-2 and TRBJ2-3, with D hard to call. In germline, CDR1 is SGHTA, CDR2 FQGNSA. CDR3 length: 14 residues. Trimming left V 1 base short and J 3 bases short, with 8 bases between. CDR3 DNA: TGTGCCAGCAGCTTAGAGCCTAGAACAGATACGCAGTATTTT. Protein product: CASSLEPRTDTQYF. Using reference TRBV7-2 and TRBJ2-3 for the parts outside the CDR3, the full variable domain is GAGVSQSPSNKVTEKGKDVELRCDPISGHTALYWYRQSLGQGLEFLIYFQGNSAPDKSGLPSDRFSAERTGGSVSTLTIQRTQQEDSAVYLCASSLEPRTDTQYFGPGTRLTVL.

This clone was seen a handful of times. The chain links TRBV20-1 to TRBJ2-7; 8 positions match TRBD2. This CDR3 contains 11 residues. Germline assignment: CDR1 DFQATT and CDR2 SNEGSKA (reference sequence). V lost 6 bases, J lost 3 bases, and 1 base stayed unmatched. The CDR3 sequence is CSALAGYEQYF. The CDR3 DNA reads as TGCAGTGCCCTAGCGGGCTACGAGCAGTACTTC.

This clone was seen only once. The chain has TRBV5-4 and TRBJ1-1, with TRBD1 as a possible D gene (6 bases). Germline V gives CDR1 SGHNT, CDR2 YYREEE (reference sequence). V was cut by 3 bases and J by 2 bases, with 14 bases left in between. The CDR3 is 15 amino acids. CDR3 sequence (DNA): TGTGCCAGCAGCTCCTTGGACAGACCAAACACTGAAGCTTTCTTT. Translating gives CASSSLDRPNTEAFF.

The chain couples TRBV12-3 or TRBV12-4 to TRBJ1-3; weak D call: TRBD1 (6 bases). CDR3 length: 13 amino acids. V was clipped by 11 bases and J by 8 bases, with 19 bases between them. The CDR3 sequence: CASSSTNRDTIYF. CDR3 DNA sequence: TGTGCCTCTTCCTCCACCAACAGGGACACCATATATTTT.

This clone appeared a single time. V usage is TRBV20-1 and J usage is TRBJ2-7, with D unresolved. This CDR3 is 10 amino acids long. The germline gives CDR1 DFQATT, CDR2 SNEGSKA (reference sequence). Trimming cost V 7 bases and J 3 bases, with 7 bases left between them. The CDR3 nucleotides read TGCAGTGTGGGCCTCTACGAGCAGTACTTC. Its protein product is CSVGLYEQYF.

The chain couples TRBV27 to TRBJ2-1; TRBD2 might be the D (5 bases). Germline V lookup: CDR1 MNHEY, CDR2 SMNVEV (reference sequence). V was shortened by 3 bases and J by 1 base, with 10 bases between the two germline ends. This CDR3 has 15 amino acids. This CDR3 is CASSFDRESYNEQFF. The CDR3 region has the DNA TGTGCCAGCAGTTTTGACCGGGAATCCTACAATGAGCAGTTCTTC.

This clone was counted a single time. The gene calls are TRBV5-8 and TRBJ2-3; 8 positions match TRBD2. CDR1 is SGHTS, CDR2 YDEGEE, per germline. The CDR3 length is 14 residues. V trimming: 9 bases; J trimming: 2 bases; junction bases outside the gene matches: 8. The CDR3 loop reads CAMTSETHTDTQYF. The CDR3 DNA follows: TGTGCCATGACTAGCGAGACTCACACAGATACGCAGTATTTT.

The J gene is TRBJ2-3, the V gene TRBV11-2; 10 bases fit TRBD2. V shed 5 bases, J shed 6 bases, and the junction held 5 bases outside the gene matches. CDR3 length equals 14 residues. Germline assignment: CDR1 SGHAT and CDR2 FQNNGV. The CDR3 region is CASSLQTSGDTQYF. In DNA, the CDR3 is TGTGCCAGCAGCCTACAGACTAGCGGGGATACGCAGTATTTT.